These 9 T cell receptor beta chains were all obtained from the same sample, sequenced in a study of OX40 agonist ivuxolimab in advanced cancers. Assay: immunoSEQ multiplex PCR; the TCRdb copy retains only in-frame clones and omits some. The sample carries about 49,000 clones, 60% to 80% recorded once. The source was CD4+ or CD8+ T cells sorted from blood, collected in a trial of the OX40 agonist ivuxolimab. The receptors were gathered from an adult with an advanced solid tumor such as melanoma, head and neck, liver or kidney cancer.

The CDR3 DNA reads TGTGCCAGCAGCTCGGGACAGGGCGCCTTGAACACTGAAGCTTTCTTT. Residues: CASSSGQGALNTEAFF. The chain has TRBV5-4 and TRBJ1-1; 9 nucleotides align to TRBD1. The germline V gene encodes CDR1 SGHNT and CDR2 YYREEE (reference sequence). The V and J ends lost 3 bases and 0 bases, in that order; junction bases with no gene match: 6. The CDR3 contains 16 residues. Variable domain in full (rest from reference TRBV5-4 and TRBJ1-1): ETGVTQSPTHLIKTRGQQVTLRCSSQSGHNTVSWYQQALGQGPQFIFQYYREEENGRGNFPPRFSGLQFPNYSSELNVNALELDDSALYLCASSSGQGALNTEAFFGQGTRLTVV.

The chain is built from TRBV30 and TRBJ2-2, with 11 bases aligning to TRBD2. This CDR3 is built from 16 residues. The junction had 12 bases not matched to a gene; V was cut back by 6 bases and J by 6 bases. Germline-derived CDR1 and CDR2 are GTSNPN and SVGIG (reference sequence). CDR3 coding DNA: TGTGCCTGTAACGCTGACCCGGGACTAGCGGCCGGGGAGCTGTTTTTT. Amino acid sequence: CACNADPGLAAGELFF.

DNA for the CDR3: TGCGCCAGCAGTGAAGTGGGGAACACCGGGGAGCTGTTTTTT. It yields the protein CASSEVGNTGELFF. The gene calls are TRBV10-1 and TRBJ2-2; D is undetermined. Trimming shortened V by 3 bases and J by 1 base, and 6 bases separated the two germline ends. From germline, CDR1 is WNHNN and CDR2 SYGVQD (reference sequence). This CDR3 spans 14 amino acids.

The J gene is TRBJ1-6, the V gene TRBV7-2; perhaps TRBD1 as D (5 bases). This CDR3 is built from 16 residues. Trimming took off 5 bases at V and 9 bases at J, with 20 bases between the two ends. Per germline, CDR1 SGHTA and CDR2 FQGNSA. CDR3 in amino acids: CASSPESGFLGSPLHF. CDR3 coding DNA: TGTGCCAGCAGCCCGGAATCAGGGTTCCTCGGTTCACCCCTCCACTTT.

V usage is TRBV19 and J usage is TRBJ2-2; possible D gene TRBD1, 6 bases. From germline, CDR1 is LNHDA and CDR2 SQIVND (reference sequence). The V end lost 7 bases, the J end lost 1 base, and 13 bases lay between the germline ends. The CDR3 is made up of 15 amino acids. The CDR3 sequence is CASKLPTGNTGELFF. The CDR3 bases are TGTGCCAGTAAACTTCCGACAGGGAACACCGGGGAGCTGTTTTTT.

The genes are TRBV6-6 and TRBJ2-7; D remains unclear. The length of the CDR3 is 13 residues. CDR1 MNHNY and CDR2 SVGAGI come from the germline V gene (reference sequence). V lost 5 bases, J lost 1 base, and 9 bases lay in between. The CDR3 region is CASSPQTSYEQYF. Here the CDR3 DNA reads TGTGCCAGCAGTCCCCAAACTTCCTACGAGCAGTACTTC.

The chain employs TRBV28 and TRBJ2-5; a possible D gene is TRBD1 (5 bases). The assigned J gene may be wrong: the sequence end matches TRBJ2-7 better. Germline V lookup: CDR1 MDHEN, CDR2 SYDVKM. The CDR3 sequence is 15 residues long. The DNA of the CDR3 is TGTGCCAGCAGTTTGGGCAACAGGAGACCCTACGAGCAGTACTTC. Protein: CASSLGNRRPYEQYF.

The chain couples TRBV7-2 to TRBJ1-2; maybe TRBD1 (5 bases). Germline CDR1 and CDR2: SGHTA and FQGNSA. The CDR3 has 15 residues. Trimming cost V 0 bases and J 2 bases, with 10 bases left between them. This CDR3 reads CASSLASQGNYGYTF. For the CDR3, the DNA is TGTGCCAGCAGCTTAGCGTCTCAGGGAAACTATGGCTACACCTTC.

This chain connects TRBV2 to TRBJ2-7, with TRBD2 matching over 10 bases. The V gene end was trimmed by 2 bases and the J gene end by 3 bases; junction bases not matched to a gene: 7. Germline-derived CDR1 and CDR2 are SNHLY and FYNNEI. There are 16 residues in the CDR3. The CDR3 reads CASSESVRLAGYEQYF. The CDR3 DNA is TGTGCCAGCAGTGAAAGTGTGAGACTAGCGGGCTACGAGCAGTACTTC.